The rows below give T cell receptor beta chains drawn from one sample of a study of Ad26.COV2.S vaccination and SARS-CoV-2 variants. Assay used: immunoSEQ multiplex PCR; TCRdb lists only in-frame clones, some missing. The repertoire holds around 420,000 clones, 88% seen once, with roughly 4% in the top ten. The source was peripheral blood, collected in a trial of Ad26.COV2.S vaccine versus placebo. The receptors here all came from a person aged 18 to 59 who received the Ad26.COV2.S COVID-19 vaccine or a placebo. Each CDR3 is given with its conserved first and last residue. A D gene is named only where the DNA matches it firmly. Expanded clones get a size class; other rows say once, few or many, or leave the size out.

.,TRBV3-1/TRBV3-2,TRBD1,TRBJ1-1,TGTGCCAGCAGCCAAGAGGGACAGGGGTCCTATGGAGAAGCTTTCTTT,CASSQEGQGSYGEAFF
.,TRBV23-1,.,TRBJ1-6,TGCGCCAGCCACCCCCTGAGGACGTTTGATAATTCACCCCTCCACTTT,CASHPLRTFDNSPLHF
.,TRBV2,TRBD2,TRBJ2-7,TGTGCCAGCAGTGTGGGAGGGTACGAGCAGTACTTC,CASSVGGYEQYF
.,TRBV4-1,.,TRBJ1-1,TGCGCCAGCAGCCGCCGACTTAAATGGACTGAAGCTTTCTTT,CASSRRLKWTEAFF
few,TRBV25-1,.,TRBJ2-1,TGTGCCAGCAGTGATGGCGGGTACAATGAGCAGTTCTTC,CASSDGGYNEQFF
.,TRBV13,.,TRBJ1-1,TGTGCCAGCAGCTTAGCGCCAGGGCTTCTCCAGAACACTGAAGCTTTCTTT,CASSLAPGLLQNTEAFF
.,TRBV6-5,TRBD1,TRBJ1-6,TGTGCCAGCAAACACAGGGGAGGGGATTCACCCCTCCACTTT,CASKHRGGDSPLHF
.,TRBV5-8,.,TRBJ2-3,TGTGCCAGCAGCTTGGCCTACACAGATACGCAGTATTTT,CASSLAYTDTQYF
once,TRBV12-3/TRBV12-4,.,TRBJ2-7,TGTGCCAGCAGTTCTGGGCCCTCCTACGAGCAGTACTTC,CASSSGPSYEQYF
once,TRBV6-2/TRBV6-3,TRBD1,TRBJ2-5,TGTGCCAGCAGTTACGAAGACAGGGGGCGAGAGACCCAGTACTTC,CASSYEDRGRETQYF
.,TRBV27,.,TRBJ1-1,TGTGCCAGCAGTTTTCTGGGGGCTACTGAAGCTTTCTTT,CASSFLGATEAFF
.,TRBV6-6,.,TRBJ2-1,TGTGCCAGCAGCCAGGGGTCCCCCCGATACAATGAGCAGTTCTTC,CASSQGSPRYNEQFF
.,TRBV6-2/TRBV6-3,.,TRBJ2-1,TGTGCCAGCAGTTACCCAGGGAGGCATGAGCAGTTCTTC,CASSYPGRHEQFF
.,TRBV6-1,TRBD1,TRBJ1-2,TGTGCCAGCAGTGAGACAGGGGGAATAGTACGTGGCTATGGCTACACCTTC,CASSETGGIVRGYGYTF
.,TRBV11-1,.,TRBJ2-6,TGTGCCAGCAGCTTAGCGTTAGGGGTCGGGGCCAACGTCCTGACTTTC,CASSLALGVGANVLTF
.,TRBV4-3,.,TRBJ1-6,TGCGCCAGCAGCCCAGGGACATTCTTGACAGATTCACCCCTCCACTTT,CASSPGTFLTDSPLHF
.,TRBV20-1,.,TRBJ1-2,TGCAGTGCGACGGACAACTATGGCTACACCTTC,CSATDNYGYTF
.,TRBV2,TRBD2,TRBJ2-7,TGTGCCAGCGTATTCGGGACTAGCGGGGTCCACGAGCAGTACTTC,CASVFGTSGVHEQYF
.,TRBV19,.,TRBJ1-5,TGTGCCAGTAGTATAAAGGGTAATCAGCCCCAGCATTTT,CASSIKGNQPQHF
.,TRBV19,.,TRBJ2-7,TGTGCCAGTAGTATAGATTTTGGGGGGGCAATCTACGAGCAGTACTTC,CASSIDFGGAIYEQYF
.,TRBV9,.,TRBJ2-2,TGTGCCAGCAGCGTGGGGACATCGTTTAGAAAAGTTACCGGGGAGCTGTTTTTT,CASSVGTSFRKVTGELFF
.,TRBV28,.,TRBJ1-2,TGTGCCAGCGGTAAATCCTATGGCTACACCTTC,CASGKSYGYTF
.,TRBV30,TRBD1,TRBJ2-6,TGTGCCTGGGGGGCCCCGGGACAGGGTCAATTAAGGGGGGCCAACGTCCTGACTTTC,CAWGAPGQGQLRGANVLTF
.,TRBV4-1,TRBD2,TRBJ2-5,TGCGCCAGCAGCCAAGTGGGACTACCTCAAGAGACCCAGTACTTC,CASSQVGLPQETQYF
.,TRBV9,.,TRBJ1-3,TGTGCCAGCACTATTGACGGAAACACCATATATTTT,CASTIDGNTIYF
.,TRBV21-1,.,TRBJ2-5,TGTGCCAGCAGCAGGCGGCGGACAGGACAAGAGACCCAGTACTTC,CASSRRRTGQETQYF
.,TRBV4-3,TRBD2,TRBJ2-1,TGCGCCAGCAGCCAAGATCCGACTAGCGGGGGGGCAAATGAGCAGTTCTTC,CASSQDPTSGGANEQFF
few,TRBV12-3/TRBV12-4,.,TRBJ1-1,TGTGCCAGCAGTTTTCAGGGTACTGAAGCTTTCTTT,CASSFQGTEAFF
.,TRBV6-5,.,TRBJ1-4,TGTGCCAGCAGGGGGACGCTGACTAATGAAAAACTGTTTTTT,CASRGTLTNEKLFF
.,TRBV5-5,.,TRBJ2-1,TGTGCCAGCAGCGCGACAGTGCCCTTTGACAATGAGCAGTTCTTC,CASSATVPFDNEQFF
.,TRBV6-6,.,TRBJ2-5,TGTGCCAGCAGTGGGAGCTCAGAGACCCAGTACTTC,CASSGSSETQYF
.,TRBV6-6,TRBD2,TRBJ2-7,TGTGCCAGCAGTTACGGCCCCCCGGGGGGGCCGGAGGAGCAGTACTTC,CASSYGPPGGPEEQYF
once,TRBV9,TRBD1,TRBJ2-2,TGTGCCAGCAGCGTCGCCGGGACAGGGATTCACACCGGGGAGCTGTTTTTT,CASSVAGTGIHTGELFF
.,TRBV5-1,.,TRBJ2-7,TGCGCCAGCAGCATCCCAGGGGACGAGCAGTACTTC,CASSIPGDEQYF
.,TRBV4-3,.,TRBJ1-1,TGCGCCAGCAGCCGCCGAGAGAACACTGAAGCTTTCTTT,CASSRRENTEAFF
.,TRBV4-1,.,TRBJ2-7,TGCGCCAGCAGCCAAGACTGGTTTACGCGACAGACCTACGAGCAGTACTTC,CASSQDWFTRQTYEQYF
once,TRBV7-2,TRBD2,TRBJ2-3,TGTGCCAGCAGCTTCAGACTAGCCACAGATACGCAGTATTTT,CASSFRLATDTQYF
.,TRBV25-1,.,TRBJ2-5,TGTGCCAGCTCGGACAGTGTCCAAGAGACCCAGTACTTC,CASSDSVQETQYF
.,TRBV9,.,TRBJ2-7,TGTGCCAGCAGCGTAGATGCACAGGGTTACGAGCAGTACTTC,CASSVDAQGYEQYF
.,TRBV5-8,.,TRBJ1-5,TGTGCCAGCAGCCCTCGGGGGCAGCAGCCCCAGCATTTT,CASSPRGQQPQHF
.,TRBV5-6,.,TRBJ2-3,TGTGCCAGCAGCTTCCCGTTGGGCACAGATACGCAGTATTTT,CASSFPLGTDTQYF
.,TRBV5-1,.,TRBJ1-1,TGCGCCAGCAGCTTGTCGGCGGCAAACACTGAAGCTTTCTTT,CASSLSAANTEAFF
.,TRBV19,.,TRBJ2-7,TGTGCCAGTAGTCCCTACCGGGACATTGCCTACGAGCAGTACTTC,CASSPYRDIAYEQYF
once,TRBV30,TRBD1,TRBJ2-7,TGTGCCTGGAGTCCTCCCGGGACAGGCCGCTACGAGCAGTACTTC,CAWSPPGTGRYEQYF
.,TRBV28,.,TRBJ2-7,TGTGCCAGCAGTTTACCACCAGGGAATTTTTACGAGCAGTACTTC,CASSLPPGNFYEQYF
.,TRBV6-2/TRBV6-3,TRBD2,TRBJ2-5,TGTGCCAGCAGTTACATGGTAGCGGGGGTAGAGACCCAGTACTTC,CASSYMVAGVETQYF
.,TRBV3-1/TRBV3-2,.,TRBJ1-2,TGTGCCAGCAGCCAGCAGGGGATAGCCTATGGCTACACCTTC,CASSQQGIAYGYTF
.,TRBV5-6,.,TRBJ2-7,TGTGCCAGCAGCTATGGCATCCTCAACGAGCAGTACTTC,CASSYGILNEQYF
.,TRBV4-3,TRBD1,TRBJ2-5,TGCGCCAGCAGCCACACTCAGGGGGTTGGAGAGACCCAGTACTTC,CASSHTQGVGETQYF
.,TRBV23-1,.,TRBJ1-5,TGCGCCAGCAGTCAATCCTCGGACCTTAGCAATCAGCCCCAGCATTTT,CASSQSSDLSNQPQHF
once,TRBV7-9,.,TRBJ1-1,TGTGCCAGCAGCCACGCGGCACAGAACACTGAAGCTTTCTTT,CASSHAAQNTEAFF
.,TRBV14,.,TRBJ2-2,TGTGCCAGCAGCCTCTTCCCCCGGGACGCAGATTCCGGGGAGCTGTTTTTT,CASSLFPRDADSGELFF
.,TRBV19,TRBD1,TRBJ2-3,TGTGCCAGTACCGGGACAGGGCTCACAGATACGCAGTATTTT,CASTGTGLTDTQYF
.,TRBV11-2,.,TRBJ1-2,TGTGCCAGCAGCCCTCTCGTGGGACGTAACCTCTATGGCTACACCTTC,CASSPLVGRNLYGYTF
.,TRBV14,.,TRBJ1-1,TGTGCCAGCAGCGCTGGGGCGGTCACTGAAGCTTTCTTT,CASSAGAVTEAFF
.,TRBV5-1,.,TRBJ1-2,TGCGCCAGCAGCTTGGAGGGGGACGGCTATGGCTACACCTTC,CASSLEGDGYGYTF
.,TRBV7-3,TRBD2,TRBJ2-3,TGTGCCAGCAGCTCTAGCGGGGGGGCTTTAGATACGCAGTATTTT,CASSSSGGALDTQYF
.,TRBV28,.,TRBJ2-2,TGTGCCAGCAGTTTAATGGTCGGGGAGCTGTTTTTT,CASSLMVGELFF
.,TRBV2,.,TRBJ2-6,TGTGCCAGCAGTGAGTTGTTCTCTGGGGCCAACGTCCTGACTTTC,CASSELFSGANVLTF